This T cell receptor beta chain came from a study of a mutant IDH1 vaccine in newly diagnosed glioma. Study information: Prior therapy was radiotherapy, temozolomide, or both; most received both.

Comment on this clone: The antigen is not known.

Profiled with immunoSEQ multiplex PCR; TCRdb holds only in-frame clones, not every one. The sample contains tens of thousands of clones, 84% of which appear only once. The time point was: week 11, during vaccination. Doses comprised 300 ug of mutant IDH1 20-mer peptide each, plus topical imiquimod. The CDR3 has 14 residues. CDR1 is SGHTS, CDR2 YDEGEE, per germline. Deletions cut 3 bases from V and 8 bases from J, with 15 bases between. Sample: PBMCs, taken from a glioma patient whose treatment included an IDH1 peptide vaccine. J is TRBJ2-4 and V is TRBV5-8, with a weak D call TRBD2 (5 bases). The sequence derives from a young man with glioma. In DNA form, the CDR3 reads TGTGCCAGCAGCTCGACTATCACATGGGACATTCAGTACTTC. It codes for CASSSTITWDIQYF.